This T cell receptor (beta chain) stems from a study of T cell responses to AZD1222 COVID-19 vaccine. The sample holds one count of this clone. Repertoires were generated with immunoSEQ multiplex PCR, while TCRdb's copy carries only in-frame clones and drops some. The sample lists tens of thousands of clones, less than 95% seen once, with approximately 37% in the top ten. Germline CDR1 and CDR2: MGHDK and SYGVNS. This CDR3 is 16 amino acids long. The ends were cut back, 3 bases at V and 0 bases at J, with 9 bases in the middle. The source material was peripheral blood, sampled 28 days after the second AZD1222 dose. The sequence was obtained from an adult who received the AZD1222 COVID-19 vaccine. This rearrangement joins TRBV25-1 to TRBJ1-6; the D is unclear. The CDR3 protein is CASSDRPSSYNSPLHF. The CDR3 nucleotides are TGTGCCAGCAGTGATAGGCCCAGCTCCTATAATTCACCCCTCCACTTT.